This TCR beta chain was sequenced for a study of blood T cells in healthy people across ages. This CDR3 is built from 15 residues. The V gene's germline CDR1 is DFQATT and CDR2 SNEGSKA (reference sequence). The ends were cut back, 3 bases at V and 3 bases at J, with 15 bases in the middle. A second PCR of about 7 to 11 cycles used a sample-barcoded 5' primer and a J-beta primer mix. TCRdb re-analysed the 5' RACE reads in MiXCR, keeping a single row per CDR3 protein. Of about 1.5 million distinct CDR3 sequences in the sample, approximately 40% were seen once. The receptor was derived from a woman under 30 in good health. Sequencing input: blood. The rearrangement joins TRBV20-1 to TRBJ1-5, with D tentatively TRBD1 (5 bases). Here the CDR3 DNA reads TGCAGTGCTAGCCCAACTGGGGGGGACAATCAGCCCCAGCATTTT. It specifies CSASPTGGDNQPQHF.